This T cell receptor (beta chain) was obtained from a study of monozygotic twins with inflammatory bowel disease. Study outcomes and limitations: Immunosuppressive treatments were not uniform, and this may have added variability to patient repertoires.

Germline loops: CDR1 SGHTA, CDR2 FQGTGA. The CDR3 is made up of 14 amino acids. As for this clonotype: Antigen: not known.

Generation of cDNA took place in eight separate reactions per sample. TCRdb re-called the 5' RACE reads and catalogs CDR3 proteins one per entry, DNA excluded. This sample's table has 350,000 to 550,000 distinct CDR3 sequences. The sample consisted of blood. The chain is built from TRBV7-3 and TRBJ2-7; TCRdb's assignment of TRBD1 cannot be checked, as there is no DNA. The clonotype originates from a human donor with ulcerative colitis or Crohn's disease, or a healthy co-twin of an affected twin (not recorded which). CDR3 sequence: CASSSGPVPYEQYF.